These T cell receptor beta chains were read from a single sample in a study of cytomegalovirus exposure and HLA in healthy donors. Using immunoSEQ multiplex PCR, the repertoire was profiled, and TCRdb retains in-frame clones only, with some absent. This sample carries more than 95,000 clones, around 88% of them seen once, and the ten largest clones take nearly 5%. The material sequenced was PBMCs. These receptors were obtained from a young man in good health and CMV-seronegative. CDR3s include the opening cysteine and the closing phenylalanine or tryptophan. Each record gives: D gene, V gene, clone size, J gene, CDR3 DNA, CDR3 protein. The D gene is left open where the match is weak. Clone sizes are given selectively: once, few, many, or a class where the clone is expanded.

>TRBD1|TRBV4-2|NA|TRBJ1-5
TGTGCCAGCAGCCAAGAAGGGACAGTCAGCAATCAGCCCCAGCATTTT
CASSQEGTVSNQPQHF
>TRBD1|TRBV7-9|NA|TRBJ1-1
TGTGCCAGCAGCTTGGGGACAGAAACTGAAGCTTTCTTT
CASSLGTETEAFF
>TRBD1|TRBV2|few|TRBJ1-2
TGTGCCAGCAGCGCCACAGGGGATGGTGGCTACACCTTC
CASSATGDGGYTF
>NA|TRBV5-5|NA|TRBJ1-2
TGTGCCAGCAGCGGGCCAGATGGTGGCTACACCTTC
CASSGPDGGYTF
>NA|TRBV11-2|NA|TRBJ1-1
TGTGCCAGCAGGCCCGGGGGGGGGCCAGCTGAAGCTTTCTTT
CASRPGGGPAEAFF
>TRBD1|TRBV6-1|NA|TRBJ2-3
TGTGCCAGCAGTGAGACAGGGGGACTACCCATACTAGACACAGATACGCAGTATTTT
CASSETGGLPILDTDTQYF
>TRBD1|TRBV6-6|NA|TRBJ2-3
TGTGCCAGCAGTCTCCACAGGGGTAGCACAGATACGCAGTATTTT
CASSLHRGSTDTQYF
>NA|TRBV6-5|few|TRBJ1-2
TGTGCCAGCAGTTACGACGGACAGAACTATGGCTACACCTTC
CASSYDGQNYGYTF
>NA|TRBV30|NA|TRBJ2-1
TGTGCCTGGAGTGAGGGGCTAACATACAATGAGCAGTTCTTC
CAWSEGLTYNEQFF
>TRBD1|TRBV7-9|NA|TRBJ1-4
TGTGCCAGCAGCCCCCCGGACAGGGGCGTAGGGGAAAAACTGTTTTTT
CASSPPDRGVGEKLFF
>NA|TRBV7-6|NA|TRBJ2-2
TGTGCCAGCAGCCCTATGGGCCCCGCCGGGGAGCTGTTTTTT
CASSPMGPAGELFF
>NA|TRBV9|NA|TRBJ1-1
TGTGCCAGCAGCGTAGACGGCGGCGGCACTGAAGCTTTCTTT
CASSVDGGGTEAFF
>NA|TRBV5-1|once|TRBJ2-7
TGCGCCAGCAGCTGGTCGACAGGTAGCTCCTACGAGCAGTACTTC
CASSWSTGSSYEQYF
>NA|TRBV27|NA|TRBJ2-6
TGTGCCAGCGGGGCCCATGGGGCCAACGTCCTGACTTTC
CASGAHGANVLTF
>NA|TRBV6-5|NA|TRBJ2-1
TGTGCCAGCAGTCTCAGGGCCGAGCAGTTCTTC
CASSLRAEQFF
>NA|TRBV5-6|once|TRBJ1-1
TGTGCCAGCAGCCTCACAGGGATCATGAACACTGAAGCTTTCTTT
CASSLTGIMNTEAFF
>NA|TRBV19|NA|TRBJ1-2
TGTGCCAGTAGTATAAGGAGGGGACGTAACTATGGCTACACCTTC
CASSIRRGRNYGYTF
>NA|TRBV19|NA|TRBJ2-7
TGTGCCAGTAGTAACCCCCGGGACACCCTATTTTACGAGCAGTACTTC
CASSNPRDTLFYEQYF
>TRBD2|TRBV6-1|NA|TRBJ2-1
TGTGCCAGCAGCAGCGGGGGGGCCTCAGCGTTCTTC
CASSSGGASAFF
>NA|TRBV2|NA|TRBJ2-3
TGTGCCAGCAGTGTCACTAGCCACCCCCCCTTTAGCACAGATACGCAGTATTTT
CASSVTSHPPFSTDTQYF
>NA|TRBV6-1|NA|TRBJ1-1
TGTGCCAGCAGCTCTTCAGCGGGGGCTGAAGCTTTCTTT
CASSSSAGAEAFF
>TRBD2|TRBV10-3|NA|TRBJ2-1
TGTGCCATCAGATCCGGGACTAGCGGCTCCCATGAGCAGTTCTTC
CAIRSGTSGSHEQFF
>NA|TRBV6-1|NA|TRBJ2-1
TGTGCCAGCAGTCAGGAGAGCGGTTACGGCAATGAGCAGTTCTTC
CASSQESGYGNEQFF
>TRBD1|TRBV5-4|NA|TRBJ1-1
TGTGCCAGCAGTTACAGGGGGAACACTGAAGCTTTCTTT
CASSYRGNTEAFF
>NA|TRBV4-1|NA|TRBJ2-7
TGCGCCAGCAGCCAAGGGCCAGAGGCCTACGAGCAGTACTTC
CASSQGPEAYEQYF
>TRBD1|TRBV25-1|once|TRBJ2-1
TGTGCCAGCACTGATAGGGGGACAGGGATCAATGAGCAGTTCTTC
CASTDRGTGINEQFF
>TRBD1|TRBV30|NA|TRBJ2-7
TGTGCCTGGAGTGGGACAGGGGTGTTCTACGAGCAGTACTTC
CAWSGTGVFYEQYF
>TRBD1|TRBV4-2|NA|TRBJ2-7
TGTGCCAGCAGCCAACGGACAGGGGCGGGGGACGACGAGCAGTACTTC
CASSQRTGAGDDEQYF
>NA|TRBV2|NA|TRBJ1-1
TGTGCCAGCACGAGACAGGAAGTGACTGAAGCTTTCTTT
CASTRQEVTEAFF
>NA|TRBV2|NA|TRBJ2-3
TGTGCCAGCAGTGATGTCGGGAGCACAGATACGCAGTATTTT
CASSDVGSTDTQYF
>NA|TRBV9|NA|TRBJ2-1
TGTGCCAGCAGCGAGGCAGGGGCAGGTGAGCAGTTCTTC
CASSEAGAGEQFF
>TRBD1|TRBV30|NA|TRBJ1-5
TGTGCCTGGAGTACCGGGACAGTTAATCAGCCCCAGCATTTT
CAWSTGTVNQPQHF
>TRBD2|TRBV27|NA|TRBJ2-1
TGTGCCAGCAGTGGGACTAGCTTGGGTGAGCAGTTCTTC
CASSGTSLGEQFF
>NA|TRBV7-9|NA|TRBJ1-1
TGTGCCAGCAGCTTAATGGGGCGAGAAGCTTTCTTT
CASSLMGREAFF
>TRBD2|TRBV7-2|NA|TRBJ2-7
TGTGCCAGCAGCGCCGCTAGCGGGAGCTACGAGCAGTACTTC
CASSAASGSYEQYF
>TRBD2|TRBV29-1|NA|TRBJ2-1
TGCAGCGGTAGCGGGAGCTCCTACAATGAGCAGTTCTTC
CSGSGSSYNEQFF
>TRBD1|TRBV6-5|NA|TRBJ1-2
TGTGCCAGCAGTTACGGGCAGGGGGCGGACTATGGCTACACCTTC
CASSYGQGADYGYTF
>TRBD1|TRBV5-4|NA|TRBJ1-1
TGTGCCAGCAGCTTCCCTATGACAGGGGCCCTGAACACTGAAGCTTTCTTT
CASSFPMTGALNTEAFF
>NA|TRBV6-1|NA|TRBJ1-1
TGTGCCAGCAGTGAAGAAACAGGCACTGAAGCTTTCTTT
CASSEETGTEAFF
>NA|TRBV19|few|TRBJ1-3
TGTGCCAGTATCGCGCCTCACGCTGGAAACACCATATATTTT
CASIAPHAGNTIYF
>NA|TRBV7-9|NA|TRBJ1-5
TGTGCCAGCAGCTATCAGGATAGCAATCAGCCCCAGCATTTT
CASSYQDSNQPQHF
>TRBD1|TRBV15|NA|TRBJ1-5
TGTGCCACCAGCAGAGATCAGGGGGTCTTTCAGCCCCAGCATTTT
CATSRDQGVFQPQHF
>TRBD2|TRBV5-4|NA|TRBJ2-7
TGTGCCAGCAGCTTATTAGCGGGGGAGCAGTACTTC
CASSLLAGEQYF
>TRBD2|TRBV18|NA|TRBJ2-3
TGTGCCAGCTCACCACTAGCGGGGGGCCCGCCAGGCACAGATACGCAGTATTTT
CASSPLAGGPPGTDTQYF
>TRBD2|TRBV5-1|NA|TRBJ2-2
TGCGCCAGCAGCAGAGCGGGGGGGCATGGCGGGGAGCTGTTTTTT
CASSRAGGHGGELFF
>TRBD1|TRBV5-1|NA|TRBJ1-2
TGCGCCAGCAGGCCTAGACAGGGCTCGAGCTATGGCTACACCTTC
CASRPRQGSSYGYTF
>NA|TRBV6-1|NA|TRBJ1-5
TGTGCCAGCAGTGGACAGGCTGGTCAGCCCCAGCATTTT
CASSGQAGQPQHF
>TRBD1|TRBV10-3|NA|TRBJ2-7
TGTGCCATCCAAAAGGACAGGGTGAACGAGCAGTACTTC
CAIQKDRVNEQYF
>NA|TRBV7-9|NA|TRBJ1-2
TGTGCCAGCAGCCCTTGGGGGGAGGCGAATGGCTACACCTTC
CASSPWGEANGYTF
>TRBD2|TRBV5-4|NA|TRBJ2-7
TGTGCCAGCAGCCCGGGCCCTGGGGAGGGACCCCACGAGCAGTACTTC
CASSPGPGEGPHEQYF
>TRBD2|TRBV5-8|NA|TRBJ2-1
TGTGCCAGCAGCTCGGTGGCGGGGGGATTCTCCTACAATGAGCAGTTCTTC
CASSSVAGGFSYNEQFF
>NA|TRBV5-1|once|TRBJ1-1
TGCGCCAGCAGCTTGTCGGGAGGGACTGAAGCTTTCTTT
CASSLSGGTEAFF
>NA|TRBV14|NA|TRBJ1-1
TGTGCCAGCAGCCTTAAGACGGGAAAGAACACTGAAGCTTTCTTT
CASSLKTGKNTEAFF
>NA|TRBV9|NA|TRBJ1-6
TGTGCCAGCAGCACGATGAGTTCACCCCTCCACTTT
CASSTMSSPLHF
>TRBD1|TRBV6-1|once|TRBJ2-3
TGTGCCAGCAGTGTTTGGGACAGGGACACAGATACGCAGTATTTT
CASSVWDRDTDTQYF